These T cell receptor beta chains were read from a single sample in a study of T cells after yellow fever vaccination. TCRdb called the 5' RACE reads again in MiXCR, with one record for every CDR3 protein. The sample shows fewer than 350,000 distinct CDR3 sequences, 3.5% to 5% of them seen only once. The sample consisted of PBMCs, taken 15 days after the yellow fever booster vaccination. These receptor sequences come from a man aged 18-30 years who received the YFV17D yellow fever vaccine. Both conserved end residues are part of each CDR3. A D gene is named only where the DNA matches it firmly. Expanded clones are given a class, and other clones once, few, many or no size at all.

j_gene	abundance	d_gene	v_gene	CDR3nt	CDR3aa
TRBJ2-3	.	.	TRBV9	TGTGCCAGCAGCGTAAACTGGAAAGACACGCAGTATTTT	CASSVNWKDTQYF
TRBJ2-3	few	.	TRBV12-3/TRBV12-4	TGTGCCAGCAGTATAGGGGATACGCAGTATTTT	CASSIGDTQYF
TRBJ2-1	.	.	TRBV5-4	TGTGCCAGCAGCCAGGACTATGGACGGTACAATGAGCAGTTCTTC	CASSQDYGRYNEQFF
TRBJ2-3	many	.	TRBV24-1	TGTGCCACCAGTGCCGGGGATAGTAGGACAGATACGCAGTATTTT	CATSAGDSRTDTQYF
TRBJ1-5	.	.	TRBV10-3	TGTGTCATCAGTGAGTCAAAGGGGAACGGGCAGCCCCAGCATTTT	CVISESKGNGQPQHF
TRBJ1-1	many	.	TRBV6-4	TGTGCCAGCAGTGACCCCGAAAACACTGAAGCTTTCTTT	CASSDPENTEAFF
TRBJ2-1	few	TRBD2	TRBV5-1	TGCGCCAGCAGCTGGCTCCCTGTGGGGGGGGACTACAATGAGCAGTTCTTC	CASSWLPVGGDYNEQFF
TRBJ1-2	many	.	TRBV13	TGTGCCAGCAGCTCAACAGGGTTTATCGACTATGGCTACACCTTC	CASSSTGFIDYGYTF
TRBJ2-5	many	.	TRBV5-1	TGCGCCAGCAGCTTGTCAAGCCAAGAGACCCAGTACTTC	CASSLSSQETQYF
TRBJ1-1	many	.	TRBV7-9	TGTGCCAGCAGCTTCATGGAGAACACTGAAGCTTTCTTT	CASSFMENTEAFF
TRBJ2-1	many	.	TRBV7-6	TGTGCCAGCAGCACCGGGACATCCTCCTACAATGAGCAGTTCTTC	CASSTGTSSYNEQFF
TRBJ2-7	few	.	TRBV5-1	TGCGCCAGCAGCCCTACAGGTCTTCTCTCCTACGAGCAGTACTTC	CASSPTGLLSYEQYF
TRBJ2-3	few	.	TRBV18	TGTGCCAGCTCACCTGACCGCCAGGATACGCAGTATTTT	CASSPDRQDTQYF
TRBJ2-1	many	TRBD2	TRBV3-1	TGTGCCAGCAGCCCCTATCCCCTAGCGGGAAACAATGAGCAGTTCTTC	CASSPYPLAGNNEQFF
TRBJ2-7	many	TRBD2	TRBV7-9	TGTGCCAGCAGCTTAGGCCTGAAGGCGGGGGTATACGAGCAGTACTTC	CASSLGLKAGVYEQYF
TRBJ2-1	few	.	TRBV2	TGTGCCAGCAGACGAGCTGGGGGGGCTAGTGAGCAGTTCTTC	CASRRAGGASEQFF